One and the same sample provided the 25 T cell receptor beta chains below, sequenced in a study of blood T cell repertoires in COVID-19. The table came from immunoSEQ multiplex PCR; TCRdb's copy has only in-frame clones and leaves some out. The sample contains some 260,000 clones, about 88% of which appear only once. Sequencing was performed on PBMCs or T cells enriched from blood (not recorded which). These receptor sequences come from a man between 25 and 39 years old with acute COVID-19.

This chain joins TRBV29-1 and TRBJ1-5, with 8 bases matching TRBD1. The CDR3 extends over 14 amino acids. Germline CDR1 is SQVTM and CDR2 is ANQGSEA. V shed 5 bases, J shed 6 bases, and the junction held 9 bases outside the gene matches. CDR3 residues: CSVRGQGAGQPQHF. DNA of the CDR3: TGCAGCGTTCGTGGGCAGGGGGCAGGTCAGCCCCAGCATTTT.

This clone appeared a few times. In DNA form, the CDR3 reads TGTGCCAGCAGCCAGGAGCCCGGGGACAGGGGAGTCGGATCACCCCTCCACTTT. Amino acids: CASSQEPGDRGVGSPLHF. The V call is TRBV4-2, the J call TRBJ1-6; TRBD1 aligns across 10 bases. Germline V gene data show CDR1 as LGHNA and CDR2 as YNFKEQ. The junction had 15 bases not matched to a gene; V was cut back by 3 bases and J by 10 bases. CDR3 size: 18 residues.

The chain couples TRBV19 to TRBJ2-1, with 13 bases matching TRBD2. This CDR3 is built from 18 residues. The germline gives CDR1 LNHDA, CDR2 SQIVND (reference sequence). J lost 6 bases, V lost 0 bases, and 8 bases had no gene match. DNA for the CDR3: TGTGCCAGTAGTATAGACGGACTAGCGGGAGTAATTAGCAATGAGCAGTTCTTC. Its translation: CASSIDGLAGVISNEQFF.

The rearrangement uses TRBV27 and TRBJ2-1, with 8 bases aligning to TRBD1. Germline CDR1 and CDR2: MNHEY and SMNVEV (reference sequence). This CDR3 comprises 18 residues. The J segment lost 0 bases and the V segment lost 6 bases, leaving 13 bases of the junction unmatched. The CDR3: CASSPAGGASLSYNEQFF. In DNA form, the CDR3 reads TGTGCCAGCAGCCCGGCAGGGGGCGCCTCCCTCTCCTACAATGAGCAGTTCTTC.

The rearrangement links TRBV29-1 to TRBJ2-2; D is possibly TRBD1 (5 bases). Trimming took off 4 bases at V and 5 bases at J, with 8 bases between the two ends. The CDR3 runs to 12 residues. CDR1 is SQVTM and CDR2 is ANQGSEA in the germline V gene. CDR3 sequence: CSVGTTTGELFF. In DNA form, the CDR3 reads TGCAGCGTTGGGACAACGACCGGGGAGCTGTTTTTT.

The chain uses TRBV7-2 and TRBJ1-5, with D possibly being TRBD1 (5 bases). V lost 1 base and J lost 10, with 8 bases in between. In germline, CDR1 is SGHTA, CDR2 FQGNSA. The CDR3 totals 12 residues. CDR3 nucleotides: TGTGCCAGCAGCTTAGACGGGGGACCCCAGCATTTT. It specifies CASSLDGGPQHF.

V is TRBV11-2 and J is TRBJ2-1, with D possibly matching TRBD2 (7 bases). The ends were cut back, 7 bases at V and 6 bases at J, with 22 bases in the middle. This CDR3 spans 16 amino acids. Germline V lookup: CDR1 SGHAT, CDR2 FQNNGV. CDR3 sequence (DNA): TGTGCCAGCACTAGGTCGGGGGGCTCCCTGGGCAATGAGCAGTTCTTC. As protein: CASTRSGGSLGNEQFF.

The chain has TRBV5-6 and TRBJ1-2; D possibly corresponds to TRBD1 (5 bases). Trimming took 6 bases from V and 2 from J, leaving 20 bases between them. The CDR3 runs to 16 residues. Germline values: CDR1 SGHDT, CDR2 YYEEEE. The DNA of the CDR3 is TGTGCCAGCAACCAAGAGCCGACAGTCCCGAACTATGGCTACACCTTC. Translating gives CASNQEPTVPNYGYTF.

V and J are TRBV2 and TRBJ1-4; TRBD1 matches at 7 bases. The germline V gene encodes CDR1 SNHLY and CDR2 FYNNEI. This CDR3 has 15 amino acids. Trimming removed 10 bases from V and 8 bases from J; junction bases left unmatched: 16. CDR3 nucleotides: TGTGCCACCGGCCCGACAGGGACGGTTAGGGAAAAACTGTTTTTT. Its protein product is CATGPTGTVREKLFF. The full variable domain, in which reference TRBV2 and TRBJ1-4 provide the parts outside the CDR3, is EPEVTQTPSHQVTQMGQEVILRCVPISNHLYFYWYRQILGQKVEFLVSFYNNEISEKSEIFDDQFSVERPDGSNFTLKIRSTKLEDSAMYFCATGPTGTVREKLFFGSGTQLSVL.

This chain uses TRBV18 with TRBJ2-1; D might be TRBD2 (5 bases). Per germline, CDR1 KGHSH and CDR2 LQKENI. The CDR3 covers 14 residues. Deletions cut 0 bases from V and 9 bases from J, with 12 bases between. The CDR3 DNA sequence: TGTGCCAGCTCACCACCGGCTTTAGCGAGTGAGCAGTTCTTC. This codes for CASSPPALASEQFF.

The CDR3 loop reads CASSLRSIQETQYF. The CDR3 DNA sequence: TGCGCCAGCAGCTTGCGCAGTATACAAGAGACCCAGTACTTC. The chain combines TRBV5-1 with TRBJ2-5; D gene unclear. V was shortened by 1 base and J by 2 bases, with 9 bases between the two germline ends. CDR3 length: 14 amino acids. Germline values: CDR1 SGHRS, CDR2 YFSETQ.

J is TRBJ2-5 and V is TRBV7-6; TRBD2 is a possible D gene (5 bases). Per the germline V gene, CDR1 is SGHVS and CDR2 is FNYEAQ. The CDR3 is made up of 15 amino acids. V lost 4 bases and J lost 2, with 14 bases in between. CDR3 residues: CASSSRAGEQETQYF. The CDR3 nucleotides read TGTGCCAGCAGCTCGCGGGCCGGAGAACAAGAGACCCAGTACTTC. The full variable domain, in which reference TRBV7-6 and TRBJ2-5 provide the parts outside the CDR3, is GAGVSQSPRYKVTKRGQDVALRCDPISGHVSLYWYRQALGQGPEFLTYFNYEAQQDKSGLPNDRFSAERPEGSISTLTIQRTEQRDSAMYRCASSSRAGEQETQYFGPGTRLLVL.

The sample holds one count of this clone. This chain connects TRBV6-5 to TRBJ1-1; D gene uncertain. CDR3 length equals 14 residues. V shed 2 bases and J shed 0 bases, with 7 bases lying between them. Looked up from germline, CDR1 is MNHEY and CDR2 is SVGAGI. DNA for the CDR3: TGTGCCAGCAGTTACCAGGCTCTGAACACTGAAGCTTTCTTT. It translates to CASSYQALNTEAFF.

CDR3 sequence (DNA): TGTGCCAGCAGCCAACGAATGGACAGGGGTGAAAAACTGTTTTTT. It yields the protein CASSQRMDRGEKLFF. This chain joins TRBV3-1 (or the pseudogene TRBV3-2) and TRBJ1-4, with 9 positions matching TRBD1. V lost 2 bases to trimming and J lost 7 bases; unmatched junction nucleotides: 5. This CDR3 spans 15 amino acids. From germline, CDR1 is LGHDT and CDR2 YNNKEL (reference sequence).

The chain employs TRBV27 and TRBJ2-2; tentative D call: TRBD1 (6 bases). This CDR3 is built from 14 residues. From germline, CDR1 is MNHEY and CDR2 SMNVEV (reference sequence). Trimming removed 7 bases at V and 4 bases at J, with 13 bases between. The CDR3 loop reads CASISTGITGELFF. CDR3 DNA sequence: TGTGCCAGCATTTCGACAGGAATCACCGGGGAGCTGTTTTTT.

This clone was counted many times. The rearrangement uses TRBV5-1 and TRBJ2-3; 8 bases align to TRBD2. Germline V gene lookup returns CDR1 SGHRS and CDR2 YFSETQ. Unmatched junction bases numbered 9, after V lost 4 bases and J lost 2 bases. This CDR3 comprises 16 residues. The CDR3 protein is CASSLRAGGTTDTQYF. The DNA of the CDR3 is TGCGCCAGCAGCCTCCGGGCGGGGGGTACCACAGATACGCAGTATTTT.

The chain joins TRBV10-3 to TRBJ1-1; possible D gene TRBD1, 5 bases. Trimming shortened V by 6 bases and J by 2 bases, and 16 bases separated the two germline ends. CDR1 is ENHRY, CDR2 SYGVKD, per germline. This CDR3 comprises 15 residues. The CDR3 bases are TGTGCCATCAGAGGAATGGGGGGTGGAAACACTGAAGCTTTCTTT. Its protein is CAIRGMGGGNTEAFF.

The rearrangement links TRBV2 to TRBJ1-5, with 8 bases identical to TRBD1. CDR1 is SNHLY, CDR2 FYNNEI, per germline. This CDR3 has 15 residues. V dropped 5 bases and J dropped 0; count of bases not matched to a gene: 3. CDR3 in DNA: TGTGCCAGCAGTCGGACAGGGCTTAGCAATCAGCCCCAGCATTTT. It encodes CASSRTGLSNQPQHF.

The V call is TRBV15, the J call TRBJ2-3, with a weak D call TRBD1 (5 bases). V was trimmed by 0 bases and J by 2 bases, leaving 12 bases between them. The CDR3 is 16 amino acids. Germline V gene lookup returns CDR1 LNHNV and CDR2 YYDKDF (reference sequence). The CDR3 here is CATSRDFWGSTDTQYF. In DNA form, the CDR3 reads TGTGCCACCAGCAGAGATTTTTGGGGCTCCACAGATACGCAGTATTTT.

The chain recombines TRBV4-2 with TRBJ1-1; possible D gene TRBD1, 5 bases. CDR3 size: 12 residues. Germline V CDR1 and CDR2: LGHNA, YNFKEQ. Trimming stripped 0 bases from V and 11 bases from J, with 10 bases between. The CDR3 sequence is CASSQDSRVAFF. The CDR3 DNA follows: TGTGCCAGCAGCCAAGATTCCAGGGTCGCTTTCTTT.

The chain recombines TRBV5-4 with TRBJ1-2, with D possibly TRBD1 on 6 matching bases. CDR1 and CDR2 (germline): SGHNT, YYREEE (reference sequence). The CDR3 consists of 14 residues. With 0 bases removed from V and 8 bases from J, the gap between germline ends came to 14 bases. CDR3 sequence (DNA): TGTGCCAGCAGCTTGGATCAGTCTAGGGGGGGCTACACCTTC. This sequence encodes CASSLDQSRGGYTF.

This clone was detected many times. The CDR3 sequence: CASSSMTSGYNEQFF. As DNA, the CDR3 is TGTGCCAGCAGCTCAATGACTAGCGGCTACAATGAGCAGTTCTTC. This rearrangement joins TRBV7-9 to TRBJ2-1; TRBD2 agrees at 9 bases. With 4 bases clipped from V and 3 bases from J, the junction kept 4 bases outside the gene matches. Germline V gene data show CDR1 as SEHNR and CDR2 as FQNEAQ (reference sequence). The CDR3 is 15 residues long.

The chain carries TRBV4-2 and TRBJ1-1, with TRBD1 identical over 7 bases. The CDR3 sequence is 14 residues long. Germline CDR1 reads LGHNA; CDR2 reads YNFKEQ. The V segment lost 5 bases and the J segment 5 bases; nucleotides outside the gene matches: 8. The CDR3 nucleotides read TGTGCCAGCAGCAGAGGGGGCAGGGCAACTGAAGCTTTCTTT. Encoded protein: CASSRGGRATEAFF.

Worth noting for this clone: The junction shows a germline mismatch at one end, possibly a read error. For the CDR3, the DNA is TGTGCCAGCAGCTTGGGTCAGGGTAGGGCTGGGGCCAACGTCCTGACTTTC. Translation gives CASSLGQGRAGANVLTF. The chain uses TRBV5-1 and TRBJ2-6, with a possible D match to TRBD1 (5 bases). The CDR3 is 17 amino acids. Germline values: CDR1 SGHRS, CDR2 YFSETQ.

The rearrangement uses TRBV7-2 and TRBJ2-3; 8 nucleotides line up with TRBD2. The germline CDR1 and CDR2 sequences are SGHTA and FQGNSA. The CDR3 runs to 17 residues. The junction had 12 bases not matched to a gene; V was cut back by 1 base and J by 6 bases. The CDR3 nucleotides read TGTGCCAGCAGCTTAGAGTGGCCGGGACTAGTCCCGGATACGCAGTATTTT. Protein product: CASSLEWPGLVPDTQYF.